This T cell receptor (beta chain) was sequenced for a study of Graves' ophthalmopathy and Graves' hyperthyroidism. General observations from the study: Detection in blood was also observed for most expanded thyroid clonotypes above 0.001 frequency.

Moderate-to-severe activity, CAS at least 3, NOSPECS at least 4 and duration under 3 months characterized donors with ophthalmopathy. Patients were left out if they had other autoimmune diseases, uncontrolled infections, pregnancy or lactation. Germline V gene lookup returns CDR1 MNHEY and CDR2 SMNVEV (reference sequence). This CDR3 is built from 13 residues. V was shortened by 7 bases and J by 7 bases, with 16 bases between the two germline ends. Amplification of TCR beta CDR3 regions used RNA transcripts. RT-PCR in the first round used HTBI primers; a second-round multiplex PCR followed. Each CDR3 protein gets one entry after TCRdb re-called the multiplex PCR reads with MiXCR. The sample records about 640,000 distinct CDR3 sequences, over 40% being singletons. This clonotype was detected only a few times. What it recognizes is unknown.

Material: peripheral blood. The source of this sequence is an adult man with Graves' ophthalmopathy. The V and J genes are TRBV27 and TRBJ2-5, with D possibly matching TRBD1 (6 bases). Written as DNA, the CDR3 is TGTGCCAGCACGCAGGGGCATGGAGGGACCCAGTACTTC. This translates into CASTQGHGGTQYF.